This T cell receptor beta chain was retrieved from a study of blood T cell repertoires in COVID-19. Repertoires were generated with immunoSEQ multiplex PCR, while TCRdb's copy carries only in-frame clones and drops some. This sample has roughly 280,000 clones, with about 86% found just once. V lost 4 bases, J lost 4 bases, and 8 bases stayed unmatched. Germline V gives CDR1 GTSNPN, CDR2 SVGIG (reference sequence). The CDR3 has 15 residues. V is TRBV30 and J is TRBJ2-2, with TRBD1 identical over 8 bases. Sequences were obtained from peripheral blood. This receptor was obtained from a man aged 25 to 45 with active or convalescent COVID-19. The CDR3 sequence is CAWIWGQAITGELFF. The CDR3 bases are TGTGCCTGGATTTGGGGACAGGCGATCACCGGGGAGCTGTTTTTT.